The 23 T cell receptor beta chains listed next were all sequenced from one sample in a study of cytomegalovirus exposure and HLA in healthy donors. PCR amplification relied on 60 Vbeta primers (plus 13 Jbeta primers). Repertoires were generated with immunoSEQ multiplex PCR, while TCRdb's copy carries only in-frame clones and drops some. Of 250,000 or so clones detected, about 86% appear once; the ten largest clones hold less than 8.5%. The sequenced sample consisted of PBMCs. Receptors originate from a woman aged 60 to 75 in good health and CMV-seropositive.

This chain links TRBV6-1 with TRBJ1-3; TRBD1 aligns across 7 bases. Germline CDR1 and CDR2: MNHNS and SASEGT. V was pared by 7 bases and J by 2 bases, with 5 bases of the junction left unmatched. This CDR3 has 14 residues. The CDR3 protein is CASIEGATGNTIYF. CDR3 nucleotides: TGTGCCAGCATCGAGGGGGCGACTGGAAACACCATATATTTT.

This chain joins TRBV18 and TRBJ1-2; no clear D. The CDR3 is made up of 14 amino acids. V gave up 3 bases and J gave up 3 bases, with 11 bases separating them. Germline-derived CDR1 and CDR2 are KGHSH and LQKENI. CDR3 bases: TGTGCCAGCTCACCCGCCCAGGAATACTATGGCTACACCTTC. Its translation is CASSPAQEYYGYTF.

The V gene is TRBV10-3, the J gene TRBJ1-5, with D possibly TRBD1 on 6 matching bases. The CDR3 runs to 13 residues. V shed 2 bases and J shed 9 bases, with 11 bases lying between them. The germline CDR1 and CDR2 sequences are ENHRY and SYGVKD. CDR3 sequence reads: CAISESQGSPQHF. The CDR3 DNA follows: TGTGCCATCAGTGAGAGTCAGGGGTCGCCCCAGCATTTT.

V is TRBV5-1 and J is TRBJ2-3, with 12 positions matching TRBD2. CDR3 length: 17 amino acids. In germline, CDR1 is SGHRS, CDR2 YFSETQ. Trimming cost V 0 bases and J 4 bases; bases outside gene matches: 6. The CDR3 bases are TGCGCCAGCAGCTTGGGACTAGCGGGAGTAGGGTCAGATACGCAGTATTTT. As protein: CASSLGLAGVGSDTQYF. Drawing the rest from reference TRBV5-1 and TRBJ2-3, the complete variable domain is KAGVTQTPRYLIKTRGQQVTLSCSPISGHRSVSWYQQTPGQGLQFLFEYFSETQRNKGNFPGRFSGRQFSNSRSEMNVSTLELGDSALYLCASSLGLAGVGSDTQYFGPGTRLTVL.

The rearrangement links TRBV7-6 to TRBJ2-6, with 9 positions matching TRBD1. The CDR3 covers 19 residues. Germline values: CDR1 SGHVS, CDR2 FNYEAQ. The junction had 10 bases not matched to a gene; V was cut back by 4 bases and J by 0 bases. The CDR3 loop reads CASSSLGTGPFSGANVLTF. CDR3 coding DNA: TGTGCCAGCAGCTCCCTAGGGACAGGGCCGTTCTCTGGGGCCAACGTCCTGACTTTC.

The table lists this clone with a count of one. J is TRBJ2-1 and V is TRBV7-9; D is uncertain. The germline V gene encodes CDR1 SEHNR and CDR2 FQNEAQ (reference sequence). CDR3 size: 13 residues. V was cut by 2 bases and J by 4 bases, with 6 bases left in between. The CDR3 nucleotides read TGTGCCAGCAGCTTAACCAGTTACAATGAGCAGTTCTTC. This codes for CASSLTSYNEQFF.

V and J are TRBV5-6 and TRBJ2-5, with a weak D call TRBD2 (5 bases). Germline-derived CDR1 and CDR2 are SGHDT and YYEEEE. This CDR3 spans 14 amino acids. The V gene lost 4 bases and the J gene lost 5 bases, with 15 bases spanning the gap. Here the CDR3 DNA reads TGTGCCAGCAGCCTCGTCGGACTGCGGGAGACCCAGTACTTC. Protein sequence: CASSLVGLRETQYF.

The chain couples TRBV27 to TRBJ2-3, with D uncertain. Germline V gives CDR1 MNHEY, CDR2 SMNVEV (reference sequence). The CDR3 totals 14 residues. The germline V and J ends were trimmed by 4 bases and 0 bases, with 8 bases remaining between them. The CDR3 reads CASSWSSSTDTQYF. CDR3 nucleotide sequence: TGTGCCAGCAGTTGGTCTAGTAGCACAGATACGCAGTATTTT.

The chain recombines TRBV10-2 with TRBJ1-5; 7 positions agree with TRBD1. This CDR3 has 14 residues. Per the germline V gene, CDR1 is WSHSY and CDR2 is SAAADI. V was pared by 4 bases and J by 6 bases, with 6 bases of the junction left unmatched. The CDR3 reads CASSGGQLIQPQHF. CDR3 nucleotide sequence: TGCGCCAGCAGTGGGGGACAGTTGATTCAGCCCCAGCATTTT.

The chain recombines TRBV28 with TRBJ1-4; 8 bases line up with TRBD1. From germline, CDR1 is MDHEN and CDR2 SYDVKM. CDR3 length: 14 amino acids. V lost 3 bases and J lost 7; bases outside the gene matches: 4. CDR3 amino acids: CASSLLGQGEKLFF. In DNA, the CDR3 is TGTGCCAGCAGTTTGTTAGGACAGGGTGAAAAACTGTTTTTT.

The genes are TRBV9 and TRBJ1-2; 10 bases map to TRBD1. The V and J ends lost 2 bases and 8 bases, in that order; junction bases with no gene match: 6. The CDR3 sequence is 14 residues long. Germline V lookup: CDR1 SGDLS, CDR2 YYNGEE. CDR3 region: CASSVRDRGVGYTF. Here the CDR3 DNA reads TGTGCCAGCAGCGTCCGGGACAGGGGAGTCGGCTACACCTTC.

The chain couples TRBV10-3 to TRBJ1-2, with D possibly TRBD1 on 6 matching bases. The CDR3 is 13 residues long. Germline CDR1 reads ENHRY; CDR2 reads SYGVKD. Trimming removed 7 bases at V and 8 bases at J, with 17 bases between. CDR3: CAINRQGHRGYTF. CDR3 DNA sequence: TGTGCCATCAATCGGCAGGGACATCGAGGCTACACCTTC.

The chain links TRBV7-9 to TRBJ2-1; possible D gene TRBD1, 5 bases. CDR1 is SEHNR, CDR2 FQNEAQ, per germline (reference sequence). The CDR3 has 12 residues. V gave up 6 bases and J gave up 7 bases, with 10 bases separating them. CDR3 DNA sequence: TGTGCCAGCAGTCGTGACAGAAATGAGCAGTTCTTC. The encoded protein is CASSRDRNEQFF. The whole variable domain, filled in from reference TRBV7-9 and TRBJ2-1, reads DTGVSQNPRHKITKRGQNVTFRCDPISEHNRLYWYRQTLGQGPEFLTYFQNEAQLEKSRLLSDRFSAERPKGSFSTLEIQRTEQGDSAMYLCASSRDRNEQFFGPGTRLTVL.

The rearrangement uses TRBV9 and TRBJ2-7, with 8 positions matching TRBD1. The V gene's germline CDR1 is SGDLS and CDR2 YYNGEE. The CDR3 has 14 residues. Germline trimming cut 2 bases from V and 2 bases from J; bases unmatched to any gene: 3. The CDR3 sequence is CASSVGQAPYEQYF. The DNA of the CDR3 is TGTGCCAGCAGCGTGGGACAGGCTCCCTACGAGCAGTACTTC.

The chain joins TRBV11-2 to TRBJ1-2, with a tentative D call TRBD1 (6 bases). CDR1 and CDR2 (germline): SGHAT, FQNNGV. V was trimmed by 4 bases and J by 8 bases, leaving 11 bases between them. This CDR3 comprises 12 residues. In DNA, the CDR3 is TGTGCCAGCAGCTCGGAGGGGGGGGGCTACACCTTC. Encoded protein: CASSSEGGGYTF.

This clone was observed a single time. The rearrangement links TRBV19 to TRBJ2-7, with 10 bases that match TRBD1. The J segment lost 1 base and the V segment lost 4 bases, leaving 10 bases of the junction unmatched. Looked up from germline, CDR1 is LNHDA and CDR2 is SQIVND (reference sequence). The CDR3 totals 17 residues. The CDR3 loop reads CASSNDSGTGVSYEQYF. CDR3 coding DNA: TGTGCCAGTAGTAACGACTCCGGGACAGGGGTATCCTACGAGCAGTACTTC.

This clone has a single count. The rearrangement uses TRBV20-1 and TRBJ2-1, with D unclear. The CDR3 totals 11 residues. V lost 5 bases, J lost 9 bases, and 11 bases lay in between. The germline gives CDR1 DFQATT, CDR2 SNEGSKA (reference sequence). CDR3 sequence (DNA): TGCAGTGCTTCACCCCGGAGTGAGCAGTTCTTC. It codes for CSASPRSEQFF.

The J gene is TRBJ1-2, the V gene TRBV2; 12 bases match TRBD1. The length of the CDR3 is 17 residues. The trim removed 6 bases at V and 4 bases at J, leaving 12 bases unmatched. Germline V gene data show CDR1 as SNHLY and CDR2 as FYNNEI. This CDR3 is CASRPTGTGGFVYGYTF. The CDR3 DNA follows: TGTGCCAGCAGGCCCACCGGGACAGGGGGCTTCGTCTATGGCTACACCTTC. Looking up the rest from reference TRBV2 and TRBJ1-2 gives the full variable domain: EPEVTQTPSHQVTQMGQEVILRCVPISNHLYFYWYRQILGQKVEFLVSFYNNEISEKSEIFDDQFSVERPDGSNFTLKIRSTKLEDSAMYFCASRPTGTGGFVYGYTFGSGTRLTVV.

The chain joins TRBV11-2 to TRBJ2-7; 10 nucleotides agree with TRBD2. V trimming: 2 bases; J trimming: 3 bases; junction bases outside the gene matches: 4. The CDR3 has 15 residues. The V gene's germline CDR1 is SGHAT and CDR2 FQNNGV. The CDR3 sequence is CASSLLTSGDYEQYF. Written as DNA, the CDR3 is TGTGCCAGCAGCTTACTAACTAGCGGGGACTACGAGCAGTACTTC.

V is TRBV2 and J is TRBJ1-2; D is perhaps TRBD1 (6 bases). The V gene's germline CDR1 is SNHLY and CDR2 FYNNEI. Between the trimmed V and J ends, which lost 4 bases and 5 bases, there was a span of 20 bases. CDR3 size: 16 residues. Here the CDR3 reads CASSAPRGQMGYGYTF. The CDR3 DNA reads as TGTGCCAGCAGTGCCCCCAGGGGCCAGATGGGGTATGGCTACACCTTC.

This chain uses TRBV6-5 with TRBJ2-7; D is unclear. Trimming cost V 0 bases and J 3 bases, with 6 bases left between them. The CDR3 consists of 13 residues. Germline CDR1 and CDR2: MNHEY and SVGAGI. This chain's CDR3 is CASSYSEIYEQYF. CDR3 nucleotide sequence: TGTGCCAGCAGTTACTCGGAGATCTACGAGCAGTACTTC.

V and J are TRBV5-1 and TRBJ2-3, with 8 bases lining up with TRBD1. The germline V gene encodes CDR1 SGHRS and CDR2 YFSETQ. V shed 2 bases, J shed 0 bases, and the junction held 5 bases outside the gene matches. The CDR3 totals 16 residues. For the CDR3, the DNA is TGCGCCAGCAGCTTCGGCGACAGGGGAAGCACAGATACGCAGTATTTT. Translated, it gives CASSFGDRGSTDTQYF.

The rearrangement links TRBV30 to TRBJ1-6; unclear D gene. Per the germline V gene, CDR1 is GTSNPN and CDR2 is SVGIG (reference sequence). The CDR3 extends over 12 amino acids. Trimming stripped 2 bases from V and 10 bases from J, with 9 bases between. The CDR3, as DNA: TGTGCCTGGAGTTTTGGCGGGTCACCCCTCCACTTT. The encoded protein is CAWSFGGSPLHF.